This note documents a single TCR beta chain sequence. These data come from a study of technical replicates of blood from a handful of donors. Only in-frame clones appear in the TCRdb table, and some are missing; sequencing was by immunoSEQ multiplex PCR. The sample has about 84,000 clones; 95% to 98% are singletons. The clonotype originates from a human donor in good health. The material sequenced was T cells isolated from PBMCs.

In DNA, the CDR3 is TGCAGCGTTGAAGATGGGAGGGCTTTCTTT. As protein: CSVEDGRAFF. J is TRBJ1-1 and V is TRBV29-1; D gene uncertain. This CDR3 spans 10 amino acids. The V end was cut by 0 bases, the J end by 11 bases, with 7 bases between. Per the germline V gene, CDR1 is SQVTM and CDR2 is ANQGSEA.